This T cell receptor (beta chain) was recovered during a study of cytomegalovirus exposure and HLA in healthy donors. Whole-study findings and limits: Most TCR sequences were uncommon, yet certain public TCRs appeared in many donors. Several top significant clusters appeared, in a later analysis, to be linked to common viral pathogens.

V lost 6 bases, J lost 1 base, and 4 bases stayed unmatched. This CDR3 region has 15 residues. Germline V gene lookup returns CDR1 MNHNY and CDR2 SVGAGI (reference sequence). The PCR used 60 Vbeta and 13 Jbeta primers. Produced via immunoSEQ multiplex PCR; TCRdb's table is partial and in-frame only. The data show roughly 90,000 clones, with about four fifths seen just once and nearly 3.5% held by the top ten. The sample holds a few counts of this clone. Its antigen remains unidentified. J is TRBJ1-5 and V is TRBV6-6, with 9 nucleotides matching TRBD1. The material sequenced was PBMCs. The TCR was taken from a man between 25 and 39 years old in good health and CMV-seropositive. CDR3 DNA sequence: TGTGCCAGCAGGCCGACAGGGGGAAGCAATCAGCCCCAGCATTTT. Its protein product is CASRPTGGSNQPQHF.